This TCR beta chain stems from a study of blood T cell repertoires in COVID-19. About the study: PBMCs, B-cell-depleted T cells, or T cells were the source of the cDNA or gDNA that made up the material.

V lost 3 bases and J 0 bases, leaving 11 bases between the germline ends. The germline V gene has CDR1 MNHNS and CDR2 SASEGT. CDR3 length: 15 residues. Profiled with immunoSEQ multiplex PCR; TCRdb holds only in-frame clones, not every one. The data hold 240,000 or so clones, with around 79% observed a single time. Sequenced material: peripheral blood. The sequence was collected from a woman at least 80 years old with acute or convalescent COVID-19. V usage is TRBV6-1 and J usage is TRBJ1-1; unclear D gene. The CDR3 DNA sequence: TGTGCCAGCAGTGATGAGGCAGCCATGAACACTGAAGCTTTCTTT. It codes for CASSDEAAMNTEAFF.